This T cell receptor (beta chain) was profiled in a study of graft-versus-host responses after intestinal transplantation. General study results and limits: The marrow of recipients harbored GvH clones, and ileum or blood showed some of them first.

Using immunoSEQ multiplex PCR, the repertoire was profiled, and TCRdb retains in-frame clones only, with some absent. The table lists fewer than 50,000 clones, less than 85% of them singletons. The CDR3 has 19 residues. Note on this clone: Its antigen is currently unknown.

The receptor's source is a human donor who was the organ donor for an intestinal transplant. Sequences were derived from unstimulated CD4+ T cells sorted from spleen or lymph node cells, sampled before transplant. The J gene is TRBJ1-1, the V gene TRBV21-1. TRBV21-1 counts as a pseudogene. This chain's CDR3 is CASSPREGNTLTCGVGAFF. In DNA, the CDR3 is TGTGCCAGCAGCCCCAGGGAGGGGAACACCTTAACATGCGGGGTTGGAGCTTTCTTT.